In this sample, the clone carrying this T cell receptor beta chain turned up once. The antigen is not known. The data were obtained in a study of T cells in Graves' hyperthyroidism and ophthalmopathy. Recently diagnosed hyperthyroidism of less than 2 months' duration affected patients aged 18 to 65. Germline V gene sequence: CDR1 SNHLY, CDR2 FYNNEI. Deletions cut 1 base from V and 5 bases from J, with 8 bases between. The CDR3 contains 13 residues. Study observations and caveats: Blood samples included most of the expanded thyroid clonotypes exceeding 0.001.

Template material for amplifying TCR beta CDR3 regions consisted of RNA transcripts. First-round RT-PCR targeting the TCR CDR3 was performed with the HTBI primer set. TCRdb re-called the multiplex PCR reads through MiXCR, storing one row per CDR3 protein. The sample records a few hundred thousand distinct CDR3 sequences, around 45% being singletons. V usage is TRBV2 and J usage is TRBJ2-5; no clear D. This sequence was found in a woman under 30 with Graves' hyperthyroidism. The sequencing sample was made of peripheral blood or thyroid tissue (not recorded which). This CDR3 is CASSEGVTETQYF. Here the CDR3 DNA reads TGTGCCAGCAGTGAAGGGGTAACGGAGACCCAGTACTTC. The full variable domain, completed using reference TRBV2 and TRBJ2-5, is EPEVTQTPSHQVTQMGQEVILRCVPISNHLYFYWYRQILGQKVEFLVSFYNNEISEKSEIFDDQFSVERPDGSNFTLKIRSTKLEDSAMYFCASSEGVTETQYFGPGTRLLVL.